The 14 T cell receptor beta chains presented below share a single source sample, sequenced in a study of cytomegalovirus exposure and HLA in healthy donors. With 60 Vbeta and 13 Jbeta primers, the PCR was carried out. Generated by immunoSEQ multiplex PCR, the TCRdb table keeps only in-frame clones and is missing some. The sample features 75,000 to 95,000 clones, with 1.3% to 1.5% in its top ten. The sequencing sample was made of PBMCs. These receptor sequences come from a woman aged 55-69 years in good health and CMV-seronegative.

The chain joins TRBV2 to TRBJ2-1; D may be TRBD2 (6 bases). V was cut by 6 bases and J by 8 bases, with 20 bases left in between. The CDR3 contains 15 residues. Germline loops: CDR1 SNHLY, CDR2 FYNNEI. The CDR3 region is CASSPGEAGYDEQFF. DNA for the CDR3: TGTGCCAGCAGCCCGGGGGAAGCCGGGTACGATGAGCAGTTCTTC.

The gene calls are TRBV18 and TRBJ2-7; D is undetermined. V shed 0 bases and J shed 6 bases, with 6 bases lying between them. From germline, CDR1 is KGHSH and CDR2 LQKENI. The CDR3 totals 12 residues. The CDR3 coding sequence is TGTGCCAGCTCACCACCGAACGGCGAGCAGTACTTC. It yields the protein CASSPPNGEQYF.

The V call is TRBV7-8, the J call TRBJ2-2; TRBD2 might be the D (5 bases). V gave up 4 bases and J gave up 1 base, with 25 bases separating them. This CDR3 is built from 20 residues. Germline V gene lookup returns CDR1 SGHVS and CDR2 FQNEAQ. The DNA for the CDR3 is TGTGCCAGCAGCTCCCCCCGGGTCTCAGGTGCGGGCCTGAACACCGGGGAGCTGTTTTTT. The encoded protein is CASSSPRVSGAGLNTGELFF.

This chain links TRBV28 with TRBJ2-7; 7 bases match TRBD1. V was clipped by 4 bases and J by 12 bases; unmatched bases: 6. CDR1 and CDR2 (germline): MDHEN, SYDVKM. The CDR3 covers 11 residues. This CDR3 is CASSSTGSWYF. CDR3 bases: TGTGCCAGCAGTTCGACAGGGTCTTGGTACTTC. Looking up the rest from reference TRBV28 and TRBJ2-7 gives the full variable domain: DVKVTQSSRYLVKRTGEKVFLECVQDMDHENMFWYRQDPGLGLRLIYFSYDVKMKEKGDIPEGYSVSREKKERFSLILESASTNQTSMYLCASSSTGSWYFGPGTRLTVT.

The gene calls are TRBV28 and TRBJ1-5, with D unclear. The CDR3 loop spans 15 amino acids. CDR1 MDHEN and CDR2 SYDVKM come from the germline V gene. Deletions cut 2 bases from V and 0 bases from J, with 8 bases between. The CDR3 DNA is TGTGCCAGCAGTTTAGAGGGCTATAGCAATCAGCCCCAGCATTTT. It yields the protein CASSLEGYSNQPQHF.

This chain connects TRBV7-9 to TRBJ1-6; 12 nucleotides match TRBD1. The CDR3 covers 16 residues. Germline V gene lookup returns CDR1 SEHNR and CDR2 FQNEAQ (reference sequence). V lost 2 bases to trimming and J lost 10 bases; unmatched junction nucleotides: 6. The CDR3 is CASSLISGTGGSPLHF. The DNA for the CDR3 is TGTGCCAGCAGCTTAATTTCGGGGACAGGGGGCTCACCCCTCCACTTT.

V is TRBV12-5 and J is TRBJ2-3; 8 bases are a match to TRBD2. Unmatched junction bases numbered 6, after V lost 6 bases and J lost 1 base. From germline, CDR1 is LGHNT and CDR2 FRNRAP. The CDR3 runs to 15 residues. CDR3 in amino acids: CASGQTSARTDTQYF. CDR3 bases: TGTGCTAGTGGCCAGACTAGCGCCCGCACAGATACGCAGTATTTT. Based on the CDR3 plus reference TRBV12-5 and TRBJ2-3, the full variable domain is DARVTQTPRHKVTEMGQEVTMRCQPILGHNTVFWYRQTMMQGLELLAYFRNRAPLDDSGMPKDRFSAEMPDATLATLKIQPSEPRDSAVYFCASGQTSARTDTQYFGPGTRLTVL.

The chain carries TRBV6-1 and TRBJ2-7; TRBD1 aligns across 8 bases. The CDR3 spans 13 residues. With V trimmed by 8 bases and J by 2 bases, 5 bases remained unmatched. CDR1 and CDR2 (germline): MNHNS, SASEGT. CDR3 bases: TGTGCCAGCTGGAGACAGGGGACCTACGAGCAGTACTTC. This sequence encodes CASWRQGTYEQYF.

Concerning this clone: One end of the junction does not line up with germline, which may come from a read error. CDR3 sequence reads: CASSLGSGTGELFF. DNA for the CDR3: TGTGCTAGCAGCTTAGGTTCGGGCACCGGGGAGCTGTTTTTT. The genes are TRBV7-7 and TRBJ2-2; no definite D call. The CDR3 runs to 14 residues. Per germline, CDR1 SSHAT and CDR2 FNYEAQ (reference sequence).

The chain recombines TRBV10-3 with TRBJ2-1; 7 bases line up with TRBD1. Trimming removed 6 bases from V and 0 bases from J; junction bases left unmatched: 5. CDR1 is ENHRY, CDR2 SYGVKD, per germline. The CDR3 has 15 amino acids. The CDR3 DNA follows: TGTGCCATCAGCCTACAGGGGAGCTCCTACAATGAGCAGTTCTTC. Translating it yields CAISLQGSSYNEQFF.

J is TRBJ2-2 and V is TRBV19; D perhaps matches TRBD1 (5 bases). The germline V and J ends were trimmed by 5 bases and 0 bases, with 10 bases remaining between them. Germline V lookup: CDR1 LNHDA, CDR2 SQIVND (reference sequence). This CDR3 contains 15 residues. The CDR3 loop reads CASSLTVTNTGELFF. The CDR3 DNA reads TGTGCCAGTAGTTTGACAGTAACGAACACCGGGGAGCTGTTTTTT. Together with reference TRBV19 and TRBJ2-2, the CDR3 gives the full variable domain: DGGITQSPKYLFRKEGQNVTLSCEQNLNHDAMYWYRQDPGQGLRLIYYSQIVNDFQKGDIAEGYSVSREKKESFPLTVTSAQKNPTAFYLCASSLTVTNTGELFFGEGSRLTVL.

The rearrangement joins TRBV27 to TRBJ1-1; a weak D match, TRBD1 (6 bases). With 4 bases removed from V and 4 bases from J, the gap between germline ends came to 13 bases. The CDR3 has 14 amino acids. Germline CDR1 and CDR2: MNHEY and SMNVEV (reference sequence). CDR3 sequence (DNA): TGTGCCAGCAGTTCCACGCAGGGGCGCACTGAAGCTTTCTTT. The encoded protein is CASSSTQGRTEAFF.

The rearrangement uses TRBV5-1 and TRBJ2-5; possibly TRBD1 for D (5 bases). Per the germline V gene, CDR1 is SGHRS and CDR2 is YFSETQ. V gave up 4 bases and J gave up 2 bases, with 9 bases separating them. The CDR3 loop spans 13 amino acids. The CDR3 reads CASSPDRQETQYF. Written as DNA, the CDR3 is TGCGCCAGCAGCCCCGACAGACAAGAGACCCAGTACTTC.

The chain is built from TRBV5-1 and TRBJ1-4; tentatively, D is TRBD1 (5 bases). The length of the CDR3 is 15 residues. Trimming removed 0 bases from V and 0 bases from J, with 6 bases in between. Germline V gene lookup returns CDR1 SGHRS and CDR2 YFSETQ. CDR3: CASSLETATNEKLFF. The CDR3 region has the DNA TGCGCCAGCAGCTTGGAGACAGCAACTAATGAAAAACTGTTTTTT.